Shown below are 9 T cell receptor beta chains from a single sample sequenced in a study of T-cell memory formation after mild COVID-19. TCRdb recomputed calls from the 5' RACE reads with MiXCR, one row per CDR3 protein. The table lists around 300,000 distinct CDR3 sequences, more than 15% of them singletons. The sample comprised PBMCs or a T cell subset sorted from them (not recorded which). The origin of the receptors is a man between 18 and 29 years old who had mild COVID-19 (a few samples of this study predate the infection). Cell type and time point are not known.

There are a few counts of this clonotype. This rearrangement joins TRBV20-1 to TRBJ1-6; 8 positions match TRBD1. The germline V gene encodes CDR1 DFQATT and CDR2 SNEGSKA (reference sequence). Trimming cost V 6 bases and J 11 bases; bases outside gene matches: 9. This CDR3 comprises 13 residues. The CDR3 DNA sequence: TGCAGTGCGAAGCCGGGACAGGACACACCCCTCCACTTT. This codes for CSAKPGQDTPLHF.

The chain joins TRBV6-5 to TRBJ1-1, with 10 nucleotides matching TRBD1. The CDR3 contains 14 residues. The V gene end was trimmed by 10 bases and the J gene end by 4 bases; junction bases not matched to a gene: 9. Germline assignment: CDR1 MNHEY and CDR2 SVGAGI. CDR3 protein: CATRWGQGSTEAFF. CDR3 nucleotides: TGTGCCACTAGGTGGGGACAGGGGAGCACTGAAGCTTTCTTT.

The J gene is TRBJ2-6, the V gene TRBV2; no firm D call. V was trimmed by 6 bases and J by 0 bases, leaving 15 bases between them. Germline values: CDR1 SNHLY, CDR2 FYNNEI. The CDR3 has 17 residues. CDR3 residues: CASSPPTFRSGANVLTF. DNA of the CDR3: TGTGCCAGCAGCCCACCGACATTTCGCTCTGGGGCCAACGTCCTGACTTTC.

The chain employs TRBV5-1 and TRBJ2-7; tentatively, D is TRBD1 (6 bases). Germline loops: CDR1 SGHRS, CDR2 YFSETQ. Deletions cut 4 bases from V and 2 bases from J, with 10 bases between. This CDR3 is 13 amino acids long. The CDR3 coding sequence is TGCGCCAGCAGCCAGGGGTATACCTACGAGCAGTACTTC. Its translation is CASSQGYTYEQYF.

This clonotype was seen at least ten times. The chain has TRBV12-3 or TRBV12-4 and TRBJ2-1, with D hard to call. V lost 2 bases and J 9 bases, leaving 8 bases between the germline ends. The CDR3 consists of 12 residues. The CDR3 nucleotides read TGTGCCAGCAGTTTAATTGGCAGTGAGCAGTTCTTC. It translates to CASSLIGSEQFF.

This clonotype was observed a handful of times. V gene TRBV2 combines with J gene TRBJ2-6, with a weak D call TRBD1 (5 bases). Trimming cost V 7 bases and J 0 bases, with 10 bases left between them. Germline V gene lookup returns CDR1 SNHLY and CDR2 FYNNEI. The CDR3 length is 15 residues. The CDR3 DNA is TGTGCCAGCAATACAGGCCGCTCTGGGGCCAACGTCCTGACTTTC. Encoded protein: CASNTGRSGANVLTF.

In this sample, this clonotype turned up a few times. The genes are TRBV15 and TRBJ2-1, with 8 bases lining up with TRBD1. Trimming cost V 3 bases and J 7 bases; bases outside gene matches: 8. Germline V lookup: CDR1 LNHNV, CDR2 YYDKDF (reference sequence). This CDR3 is 15 amino acids long. CDR3 sequence: CATSRAGQVRNEQFF. The CDR3, as DNA: TGTGCCACCAGCAGGGCGGGACAGGTTAGGAATGAGCAGTTCTTC.

This clonotype has more than one count but fewer than ten. This rearrangement joins TRBV16 to TRBJ2-7; D possibly corresponds to TRBD1 (5 bases). Germline values: CDR1 KGHSY, CDR2 FQNENV. V was cut by 2 bases and J by 3 bases, with 14 bases left in between. The CDR3 covers 15 residues. This chain's CDR3 is CASSQGQGVDYEQYF. In DNA form, the CDR3 reads TGTGCCAGCAGCCAAGGTCAGGGTGTGGACTACGAGCAGTACTTC.

The chain uses TRBV5-5 and TRBJ1-1; a weak D match, TRBD1 (5 bases). CDR1 is SGHKS and CDR2 is YYEKEE in the germline V gene (reference sequence). This CDR3 has 16 residues. V gave up 4 bases and J gave up 2 bases, with 18 bases separating them. The CDR3 DNA follows: TGTGCCAGCAGCGACGGACGGACAAGGATAAACACTGAAGCTTTCTTT. Encoded protein: CASSDGRTRINTEAFF.